The 23 T cell receptor beta chains listed next were all sequenced from one sample in a study of T cell responses to AZD1222 COVID-19 vaccine. Sequenced by immunoSEQ multiplex PCR; TCRdb stores in-frame clones only, minus some. The sample lists roughly 20,000 clones, roughly 83% occurring once. The starting material was peripheral blood, obtained 28 days after the second AZD1222 dose. The receptor source for this set is an adult who received the AZD1222 COVID-19 vaccine.

This chain links TRBV2 with TRBJ2-7, with 13 positions matching TRBD2. Germline V CDR1 and CDR2: SNHLY, FYNNEI. V dropped 6 bases and J dropped 3; count of bases not matched to a gene: 5. The CDR3 is 15 amino acids. This CDR3 is CASRQGLAGLYEQYF. CDR3 in DNA: TGTGCCAGCAGGCAGGGACTAGCGGGACTCTACGAGCAGTACTTC.

The V and J genes are TRBV19 and TRBJ1-4, with D possibly TRBD1 on 5 matching bases. V shed 9 bases and J shed 0 bases, with 11 bases lying between them. The CDR3 has 14 residues. CDR1 is LNHDA and CDR2 is SQIVND in the germline V gene (reference sequence). CDR3 residues: CASGGRSTNEKLFF. Written as DNA, the CDR3 is TGTGCCAGCGGGGGTCGGTCAACTAATGAAAAACTGTTTTTT.

The V gene is TRBV4-1, the J gene TRBJ2-1, with D perhaps TRBD2 (6 bases). V lost 1 base and J 3 bases, leaving 13 bases between the germline ends. CDR1 MGHRA and CDR2 YSYEKL come from the germline V gene. CDR3 length equals 16 residues. DNA of the CDR3: TGCGCCAGCAGCCAAGTAAGACTAGAGGGCTACAATGAGCAGTTCTTC. It is translated as CASSQVRLEGYNEQFF.

The chain employs TRBV7-2 and TRBJ1-5; 7 nucleotides line up with TRBD1. This CDR3 is 15 amino acids long. The germline CDR1 and CDR2 sequences are SGHTA and FQGNSA. Unmatched junction bases numbered 10, after V lost 5 bases and J lost 6 bases. Here the CDR3 DNA reads TGTGCCAGCAGCCCACGGACAGGCAATGTTCAGCCCCAGCATTTT. This sequence encodes CASSPRTGNVQPQHF.

The chain couples TRBV10-1 to TRBJ1-6; weak D call: TRBD1 (6 bases). Deletions cut 6 bases from V and 10 bases from J, with 13 bases between. The germline V gene has CDR1 WNHNN and CDR2 SYGVQD (reference sequence). CDR3 size: 13 residues. This CDR3 reads CASSRQVDSPLHF. In DNA form, the CDR3 reads TGCGCCAGCAGCAGACAGGTGGACTCACCCCTCCACTTT.

The chain employs TRBV28 and TRBJ1-3; no clear D. Per germline, CDR1 MDHEN and CDR2 SYDVKM. CDR3 length: 14 amino acids. V was trimmed by 4 bases and J by 0 bases, leaving 7 bases between them. The CDR3 reads CASSSPYSGNTIYF. CDR3 coding DNA: TGTGCCAGCAGTTCCCCTTACTCTGGAAACACCATATATTTT.

By share, this clone ranks as medium-sized. V usage is TRBV11-2 and J usage is TRBJ1-1, with D unresolved. CDR3 length: 14 residues. V lost 2 bases, J lost 1 base, and 8 bases lay in between. Germline-derived CDR1 and CDR2 are SGHAT and FQNNGV. CDR3 protein: CASSLSGQNTEAFF. The CDR3 bases are TGTGCCAGCAGCTTATCCGGGCAGAACACTGAAGCTTTCTTT.

In its sample, this clone was seen once. V usage is TRBV7-3 and J usage is TRBJ2-7; 7 bases are shared with TRBD2. CDR1 is SGHTA and CDR2 is FQGTGA in the germline V gene. CDR3 size: 16 residues. V was clipped by 0 bases and J by 3 bases; unmatched bases: 8. The CDR3 DNA is TGTGCCAGCAGCTTAACTGGTGGGTCTAGCGGCTACGAGCAGTACTTC. Translating gives CASSLTGGSSGYEQYF.

The CDR3 is CATSPGGTHTGELFF. The CDR3 nucleotides are TGTGCCACCAGCCCAGGGGGGACTCACACCGGGGAGCTGTTTTTT. This chain uses TRBV24-1 with TRBJ2-2; D perhaps matches TRBD1 (7 bases). Germline CDR1 reads KGHDR; CDR2 reads SFDVKD. This CDR3 region has 15 residues. Trimming took 7 bases from V and 3 from J, leaving 14 bases between them.

V usage is TRBV29-1 and J usage is TRBJ2-3; D unresolved. Germline CDR1 SQVTM, CDR2 ANQGSEA. This CDR3 is built from 12 residues. V was shortened by 4 bases and J by 0 bases, with 5 bases between the two germline ends. The CDR3 is CSVGRSTDTQYF. The CDR3 bases are TGCAGCGTTGGGCGTAGCACAGATACGCAGTATTTT.

This rearrangement joins TRBV7-9 to TRBJ2-7; 9 bases are a match to TRBD1. The germline V gene has CDR1 SEHNR and CDR2 FQNEAQ (reference sequence). Trimming removed 2 bases from V and 5 bases from J; junction bases left unmatched: 10. The CDR3 length is 16 residues. The CDR3 DNA reads TGTGCCAGCAGCTTACTTCCGGGACAGGGTTACGACGAGCAGTACTTC. Amino acid sequence: CASSLLPGQGYDEQYF.

The genes are TRBV4-1 and TRBJ1-1; D uncertain. Germline CDR1 MGHRA, CDR2 YSYEKL. V was cut by 1 base and J by 5 bases, with 11 bases left in between. CDR3 length: 14 amino acids. The CDR3 DNA is TGCGCCAGCAGCCAAGGCCCGATGTTGACTGAAGCTTTCTTT. Amino acids: CASSQGPMLTEAFF.

The chain has TRBV7-8 and TRBJ1-5; D is possibly TRBD1 (5 bases). Germline V gene sequence: CDR1 SGHVS, CDR2 FQNEAQ. V was trimmed by 1 base and J by 0 bases, leaving 7 bases between them. The CDR3 loop spans 15 amino acids. DNA for the CDR3: TGTGCCAGCAGCTTAGTAAGGGGTAGCAATCAGCCCCAGCATTTT. Encoded protein: CASSLVRGSNQPQHF.

This chain joins TRBV6-5 and TRBJ1-5; D perhaps matches TRBD1 (5 bases). V was shortened by 7 bases and J by 1 base, with 8 bases between the two germline ends. CDR1 and CDR2 from the germline V gene are MNHEY and SVGAGI. This CDR3 has 13 amino acids. CDR3: CASKAGSNQPQHF. In DNA, the CDR3 is TGTGCCAGCAAGGCAGGGAGCAATCAGCCCCAGCATTTT.

This chain joins TRBV12-3 or TRBV12-4 and TRBJ1-1, with D hard to call. The CDR3 is 13 residues long. V was trimmed by 3 bases and J by 3 bases, leaving 8 bases between them. The CDR3 loop is CASSFSGYTEAFF. In DNA form, the CDR3 reads TGTGCCAGCAGTTTCTCGGGTTACACTGAAGCTTTCTTT.

The chain couples TRBV10-1 to TRBJ2-5; D is unclear. V was shortened by 2 bases and J by 1 base, with 11 bases between the two germline ends. CDR1 WNHNN and CDR2 SYGVQD come from the germline V gene (reference sequence). CDR3 length equals 15 residues. DNA for the CDR3: TGCGCCAGCAGTGAGCACGTGGGGATCCAAGAGACCCAGTACTTC. Encoded protein: CASSEHVGIQETQYF.

V usage is TRBV11-2 and J usage is TRBJ2-1; D is possibly TRBD2 (6 bases). Trimming shortened V by 7 bases and J by 1 base, and 20 bases separated the two germline ends. The V gene's germline CDR1 is SGHAT and CDR2 FQNNGV. This CDR3 is 17 amino acids long. The CDR3 loop is CASTPPLRDSSYNEQFF. In DNA, the CDR3 is TGTGCCAGCACCCCCCCCCTCCGGGACTCATCCTACAATGAGCAGTTCTTC.

The chain links TRBV7-9 to TRBJ1-1, with D perhaps TRBD1 (6 bases). Trimming removed 4 bases at V and 4 bases at J, with 13 bases between. The CDR3 runs 14 residues. Per the germline V gene, CDR1 is SEHNR and CDR2 is FQNEAQ (reference sequence). CDR3 amino acids: CASSWGGAGTEAFF. The CDR3 nucleotides read TGTGCCAGCAGCTGGGGGGGGGCTGGCACTGAAGCTTTCTTT.

V gene TRBV3-1 (or the pseudogene TRBV3-2) combines with J gene TRBJ2-7, with D unclear. Germline V gene data show CDR1 as LGHDT and CDR2 as YNNKEL (reference sequence). The V and J ends lost 0 bases and 2 bases respectively, with 5 bases between them. This CDR3 is 13 amino acids long. DNA of the CDR3: TGTGCCAGCAGCCAAGACGTTACCTACGAGCAGTACTTC. The encoded protein is CASSQDVTYEQYF.

This chain links TRBV4-1 with TRBJ2-7; the D gene is possibly TRBD1 (6 bases). Trimming shortened V by 2 bases and J by 0 bases, and 8 bases separated the two germline ends. The CDR3 contains 14 residues. The V gene's germline CDR1 is MGHRA and CDR2 YSYEKL. Here the CDR3 DNA reads TGCGCCAGCAGCCAAACAGGGAACTCCTACGAGCAGTACTTC. Amino acids: CASSQTGNSYEQYF.

This sequence joins TRBV12-3 or TRBV12-4 and TRBJ1-2; D unclear. The CDR3 runs to 13 residues. Trimming removed 3 bases from V and 4 bases from J, with 9 bases in between. CDR3 coding DNA: TGTGCCAGCAGTTTGGCCAGCACCTATGGCTACACCTTC. This encodes CASSLASTYGYTF.

The chain recombines TRBV19 with TRBJ2-1; 9 bases agree with TRBD1. V dropped 5 bases and J dropped 7; count of bases not matched to a gene: 12. CDR1 and CDR2 (germline): LNHDA, SQIVND (reference sequence). This CDR3 is built from 16 residues. Written as DNA, the CDR3 is TGTGCCAGTAGTTTGGTGGGGGACAGGGCAGGTAATGAGCAGTTCTTC. Translated: CASSLVGDRAGNEQFF.

This clone occurred a few times. The chain links TRBV19 to TRBJ2-1; D possibly corresponds to TRBD2 (6 bases). Looked up from germline, CDR1 is LNHDA and CDR2 is SQIVND (reference sequence). This CDR3 is 14 amino acids long. The V gene lost 5 bases and the J gene lost 8 bases, with 16 bases spanning the gap. The CDR3 sequence is CASSFASERDEQFF. The CDR3, as DNA: TGTGCCAGTAGTTTCGCTAGCGAGAGGGATGAGCAGTTCTTC. The full variable domain, completed using reference TRBV19 and TRBJ2-1, is DGGITQSPKYLFRKEGQNVTLSCEQNLNHDAMYWYRQDPGQGLRLIYYSQIVNDFQKGDIAEGYSVSREKKESFPLTVTSAQKNPTAFYLCASSFASERDEQFFGPGTRLTVL.